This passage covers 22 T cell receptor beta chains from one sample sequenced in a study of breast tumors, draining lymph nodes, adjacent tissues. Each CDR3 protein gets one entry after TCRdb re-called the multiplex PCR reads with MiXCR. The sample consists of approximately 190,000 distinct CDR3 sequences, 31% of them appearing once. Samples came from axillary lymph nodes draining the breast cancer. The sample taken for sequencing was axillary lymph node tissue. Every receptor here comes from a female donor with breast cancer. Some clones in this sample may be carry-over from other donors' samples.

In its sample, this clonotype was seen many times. The CDR3 region is CAISESISGNNQPQHF. The CDR3 region has the DNA TGTGCCATCAGTGAGTCGATCTCCGGGAACAATCAGCCCCAGCATTTT. The chain is built from TRBV10-3 and TRBJ1-5; D unresolved. V lost 0 bases to trimming and J lost 3 bases, with 12 bases between them. The CDR3 has 16 residues. Germline CDR1 is ENHRY and CDR2 is SYGVKD.

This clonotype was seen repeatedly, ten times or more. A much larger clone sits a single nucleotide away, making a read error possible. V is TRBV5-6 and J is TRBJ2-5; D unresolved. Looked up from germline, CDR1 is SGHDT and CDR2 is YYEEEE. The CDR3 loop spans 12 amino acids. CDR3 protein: CASSLIQATQYF. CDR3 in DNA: TGTGCCAGCAGCCTGATCCAAGCGACCCAGTACTTC. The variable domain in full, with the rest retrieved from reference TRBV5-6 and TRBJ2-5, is DAGVTQSPTHLIKTRGQQVTLRCSPKSGHDTVSWYQQALGQGPQFIFQYYEEEERQRGNFPDRFSGHQFPNYSSELNVNALLLGDSALYLCASSLIQATQYFGPGTRLLVL.

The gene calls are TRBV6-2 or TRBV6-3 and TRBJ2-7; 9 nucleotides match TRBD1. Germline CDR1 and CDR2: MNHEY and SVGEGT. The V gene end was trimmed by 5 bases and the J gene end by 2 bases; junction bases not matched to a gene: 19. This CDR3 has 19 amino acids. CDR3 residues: CASSRRPGQGIKHPYEQYF. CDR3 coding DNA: TGTGCCAGCAGTCGGAGACCGGGACAGGGTATAAAGCATCCCTACGAGCAGTACTTC.

CDR3: CSARVSGSGGYTF. The CDR3 coding sequence is TGCAGTGCTAGAGTTTCAGGGTCTGGCGGCTACACCTTC. The chain couples TRBV20-1 to TRBJ1-2; weak D call: TRBD1 (5 bases). In germline, CDR1 is DFQATT, CDR2 SNEGSKA (reference sequence). V dropped 1 base and J dropped 8 bases, with 14 bases sitting between them. The CDR3 loop spans 13 amino acids.

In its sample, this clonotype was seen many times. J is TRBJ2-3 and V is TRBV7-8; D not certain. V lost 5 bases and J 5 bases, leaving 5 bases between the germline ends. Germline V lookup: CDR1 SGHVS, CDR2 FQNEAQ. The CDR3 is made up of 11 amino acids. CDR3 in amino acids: CASSPRDTQYF. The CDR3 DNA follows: TGTGCCAGCAGCCCGCGAGATACGCAGTATTTT.

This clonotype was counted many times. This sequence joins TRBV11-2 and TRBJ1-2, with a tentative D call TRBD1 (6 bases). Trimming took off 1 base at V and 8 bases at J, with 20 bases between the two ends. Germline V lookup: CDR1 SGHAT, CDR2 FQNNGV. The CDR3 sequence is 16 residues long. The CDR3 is CASSLGGGQTQRGYTF. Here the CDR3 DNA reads TGTGCCAGCAGCTTAGGGGGGGGGCAGACCCAACGGGGCTACACCTTC. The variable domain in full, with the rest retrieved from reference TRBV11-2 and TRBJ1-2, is EAGVAQSPRYKIIEKRQSVAFWCNPISGHATLYWYQQILGQGPKLLIQFQNNGVVDDSQLPKDRFSAERLKGVDSTLKIQPAKLEDSAVYLCASSLGGGQTQRGYTFGSGTRLTVV.

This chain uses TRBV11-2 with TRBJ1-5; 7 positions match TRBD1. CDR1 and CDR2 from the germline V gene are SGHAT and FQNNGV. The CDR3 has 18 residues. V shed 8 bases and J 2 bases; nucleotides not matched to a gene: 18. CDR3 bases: TGTGCCAGCCGCTCCCGACAGGGTGCCCGTATAGGCAATCAGCCCCAGCATTTT. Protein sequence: CASRSRQGARIGNQPQHF.

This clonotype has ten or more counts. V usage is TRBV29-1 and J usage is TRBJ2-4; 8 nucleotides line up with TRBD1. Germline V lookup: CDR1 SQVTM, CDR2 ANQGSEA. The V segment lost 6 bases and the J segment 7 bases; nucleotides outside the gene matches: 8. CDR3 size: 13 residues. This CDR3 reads CSVLRGTGNIQYF. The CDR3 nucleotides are TGCAGCGTACTAAGGGGGACAGGCAACATTCAGTACTTC.

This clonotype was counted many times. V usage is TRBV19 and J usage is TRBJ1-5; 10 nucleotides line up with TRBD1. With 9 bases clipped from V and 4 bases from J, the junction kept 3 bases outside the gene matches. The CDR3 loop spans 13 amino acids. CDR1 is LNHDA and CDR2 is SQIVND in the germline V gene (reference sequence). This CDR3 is CASRDRGNQPQHF. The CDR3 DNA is TGTGCCAGCCGGGACAGGGGTAATCAGCCCCAGCATTTT.

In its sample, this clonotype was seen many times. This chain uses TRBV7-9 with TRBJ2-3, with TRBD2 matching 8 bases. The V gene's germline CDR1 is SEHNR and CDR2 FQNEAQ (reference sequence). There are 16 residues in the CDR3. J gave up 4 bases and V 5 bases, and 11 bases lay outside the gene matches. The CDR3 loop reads CASSPLGSGSSDTQYF. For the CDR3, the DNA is TGTGCCAGCAGCCCCCTGGGGAGCGGGAGTTCAGATACGCAGTATTTT. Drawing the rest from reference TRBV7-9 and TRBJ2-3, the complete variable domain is DTGVSQNPRHKITKRGQNVTFRCDPISEHNRLYWYRQTLGQGPEFLTYFQNEAQLEKSRLLSDRFSAERPKGSFSTLEIQRTEQGDSAMYLCASSPLGSGSSDTQYFGPGTRLTVL.

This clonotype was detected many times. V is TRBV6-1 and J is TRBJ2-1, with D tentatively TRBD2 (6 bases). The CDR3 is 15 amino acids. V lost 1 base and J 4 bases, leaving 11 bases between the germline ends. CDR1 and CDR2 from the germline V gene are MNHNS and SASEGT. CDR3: CASSEGLGGYNEQFF. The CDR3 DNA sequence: TGTGCCAGCAGTGAAGGATTGGGAGGTTACAATGAGCAGTTCTTC.

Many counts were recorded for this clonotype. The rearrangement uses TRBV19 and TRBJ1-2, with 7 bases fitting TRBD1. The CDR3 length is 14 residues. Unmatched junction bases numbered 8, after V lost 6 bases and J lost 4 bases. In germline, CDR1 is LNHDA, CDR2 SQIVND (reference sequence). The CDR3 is CASRRQGGGYGYTF. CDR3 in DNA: TGTGCCAGTAGACGACAGGGCGGGGGCTATGGCTACACCTTC.

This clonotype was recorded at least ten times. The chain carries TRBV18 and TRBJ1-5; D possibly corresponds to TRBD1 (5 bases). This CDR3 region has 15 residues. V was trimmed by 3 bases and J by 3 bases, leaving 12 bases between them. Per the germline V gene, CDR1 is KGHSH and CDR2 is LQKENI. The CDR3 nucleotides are TGTGCCAGCTCACCCGGAGACAGATCCAATCAGCCCCAGCATTTT. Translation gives CASSPGDRSNQPQHF.

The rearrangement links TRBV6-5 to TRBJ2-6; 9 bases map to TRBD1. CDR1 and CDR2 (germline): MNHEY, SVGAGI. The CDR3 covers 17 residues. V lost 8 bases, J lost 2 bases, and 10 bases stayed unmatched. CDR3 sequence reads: CASRQRDRAAGANVLTF. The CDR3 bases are TGTGCCAGCCGCCAGCGGGACAGGGCCGCTGGGGCCAACGTCCTGACTTTC.

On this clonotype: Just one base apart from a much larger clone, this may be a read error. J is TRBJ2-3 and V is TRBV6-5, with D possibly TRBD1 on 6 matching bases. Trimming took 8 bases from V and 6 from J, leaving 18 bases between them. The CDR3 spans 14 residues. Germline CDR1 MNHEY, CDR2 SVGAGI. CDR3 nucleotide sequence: TGTGCCAGCGGTTGGGGTACAGGGCGGGATACGCAGTATTTT. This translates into CASGWGTGRDTQYF.

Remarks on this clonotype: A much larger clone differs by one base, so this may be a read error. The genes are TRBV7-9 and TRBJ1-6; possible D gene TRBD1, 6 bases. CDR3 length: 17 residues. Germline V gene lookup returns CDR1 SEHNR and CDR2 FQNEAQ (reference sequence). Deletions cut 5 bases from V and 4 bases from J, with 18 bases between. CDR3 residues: CASSPGQGTKYNSPLHF. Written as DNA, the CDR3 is TGTGCCAGCAGCCCAGGTCAGGGGACTAAATATAATTCACCCCTCCACTTT.

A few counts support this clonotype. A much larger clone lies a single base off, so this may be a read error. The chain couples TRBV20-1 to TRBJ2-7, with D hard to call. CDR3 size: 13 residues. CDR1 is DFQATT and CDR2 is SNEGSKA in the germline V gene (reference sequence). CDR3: CSALHVSSYAQYF. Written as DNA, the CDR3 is TGCAGTGCCCTACACGTAAGCTCCTACGCGCAGTACTTC.

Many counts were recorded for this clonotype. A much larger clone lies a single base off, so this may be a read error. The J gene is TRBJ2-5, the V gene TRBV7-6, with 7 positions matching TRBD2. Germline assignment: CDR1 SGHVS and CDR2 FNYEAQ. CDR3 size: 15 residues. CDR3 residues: CASSLAQRDGETQHF. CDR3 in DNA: TGTGCCAGCAGCTTAGCCCAGCGGGACGGGGAGACCCAGCACTTC.

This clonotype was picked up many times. The CDR3 here is CASSSTGTGGYEQYF. CDR3 coding DNA: TGTGCCAGTAGTAGTACCGGGACAGGAGGATACGAGCAGTACTTC. V and J are TRBV19 and TRBJ2-7; the match to TRBD1 covers 8 bases. CDR3 length equals 15 residues. The trim removed 4 bases at V and 4 bases at J, leaving 9 bases unmatched. Germline lookup yields CDR1 LNHDA and CDR2 SQIVND (reference sequence).

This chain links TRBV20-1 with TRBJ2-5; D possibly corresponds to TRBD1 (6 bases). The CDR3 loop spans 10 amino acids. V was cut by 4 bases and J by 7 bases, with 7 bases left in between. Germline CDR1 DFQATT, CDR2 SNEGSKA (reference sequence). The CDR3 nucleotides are TGCAGTGCTATACAGGGGACCCAGTACTTC. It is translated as CSAIQGTQYF.

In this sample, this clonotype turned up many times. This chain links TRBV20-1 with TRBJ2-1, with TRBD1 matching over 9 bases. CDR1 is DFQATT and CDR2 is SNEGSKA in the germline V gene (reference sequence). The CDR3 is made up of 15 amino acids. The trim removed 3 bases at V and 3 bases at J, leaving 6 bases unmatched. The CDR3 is CSASDRTGDYNEQFF. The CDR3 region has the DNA TGCAGTGCTAGTGACCGGACAGGGGACTACAATGAGCAGTTCTTC.

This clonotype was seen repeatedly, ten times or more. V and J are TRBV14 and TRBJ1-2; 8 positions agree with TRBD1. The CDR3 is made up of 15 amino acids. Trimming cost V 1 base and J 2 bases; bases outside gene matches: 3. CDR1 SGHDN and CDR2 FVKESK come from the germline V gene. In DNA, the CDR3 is TGTGCCAGCAGCCAAGTAACAGGGGGAAACTATGGCTACACCTTC. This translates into CASSQVTGGNYGYTF.